These 32 T cell receptor beta chains were all obtained from the same sample, sequenced in a study of T cell responses to AZD1222 COVID-19 vaccine. The protocol was immunoSEQ multiplex PCR, while the TCRdb copy is restricted to in-frame clones and leaves out a portion. The top ten hold around 7.2% of the sample, which has around 110,000 clones, roughly 87% seen once. The sequenced sample was peripheral blood, obtained on day 0 of AZD1222 vaccination. The receptors were sampled from an adult in good health.

This chain joins TRBV5-1 and TRBJ2-1; 9 nucleotides match TRBD2. Trimming at V came to 2 bases and at J to 3 bases, leaving 3 bases not matched to a gene. The germline CDR1 and CDR2 sequences are SGHRS and YFSETQ. The CDR3 has 15 amino acids. CDR3 region: CASSFTSGFYNEQFF. CDR3 coding DNA: TGCGCCAGCAGCTTCACTAGCGGGTTCTACAATGAGCAGTTCTTC.

The J gene is TRBJ1-6, the V gene TRBV6-5; D is unclear. The CDR3 length is 12 residues. With 5 bases removed from V and 4 bases from J, the gap between germline ends came to 3 bases. From germline, CDR1 is MNHEY and CDR2 SVGAGI. CDR3 nucleotides: TGTGCCAGCAGTCCTTATAATTCACCCCTCCACTTT. This sequence encodes CASSPYNSPLHF.

The chain uses TRBV3-1 (or the pseudogene TRBV3-2) and TRBJ2-1, with 12 positions matching TRBD2. Germline CDR1 is LGHDT and CDR2 is YNNKEL (reference sequence). The CDR3 has 15 residues. The trim removed 4 bases at V and 5 bases at J, leaving 3 bases unmatched. The CDR3 loop is CASSPRLAGDNEQFF. The CDR3 nucleotides read TGTGCCAGCAGCCCCCGACTAGCGGGGGACAATGAGCAGTTCTTC.

The chain combines TRBV3-1 (or the pseudogene TRBV3-2) with TRBJ2-5, with 8 nucleotides matching TRBD1. This CDR3 has 13 amino acids. Germline assignment: CDR1 LGHDT and CDR2 YNNKEL (reference sequence). V lost 1 base and J lost 6; bases outside the gene matches: 1. The CDR3, as DNA: TGTGCCAGCAGCCAAGGACAGGGGCAGACCCAGTACTTC. It translates to CASSQGQGQTQYF.

The chain is built from TRBV18 and TRBJ1-1; D is ambiguous. The germline V gene has CDR1 KGHSH and CDR2 LQKENI. V lost 5 bases to trimming and J lost 5 bases, with 12 bases between them. The CDR3 runs to 13 residues. CDR3 protein: CASSKGERTEAFF. The CDR3 region has the DNA TGTGCCAGCTCAAAGGGAGAGAGGACTGAAGCTTTCTTT.

The chain joins TRBV28 to TRBJ2-7, with D perhaps matching TRBD2 (6 bases). The CDR3 covers 13 residues. The germline CDR1 and CDR2 sequences are MDHEN and SYDVKM. The V end lost 0 bases, the J end lost 6 bases, and 9 bases lay between the germline ends. The CDR3, as DNA: TGTGCCAGCAGTTTATGGTTGGGAGGCGAGCAGTACTTC. This translates into CASSLWLGGEQYF.

The chain recombines TRBV6-5 with TRBJ2-2; D not certain. The CDR3 consists of 14 residues. The V gene's germline CDR1 is MNHEY and CDR2 SVGAGI. The ends were cut back, 0 bases at V and 6 bases at J, with 8 bases in the middle. CDR3 residues: CASSYSSRPGELFF. The CDR3 DNA is TGTGCCAGCAGTTACTCGTCTAGACCCGGGGAGCTGTTTTTT.

The J gene is TRBJ2-7, the V gene TRBV9, with a weak D call TRBD1 (5 bases). The CDR3 sequence is 15 residues long. The V gene lost 4 bases and the J gene lost 7 bases, with 21 bases spanning the gap. Germline V gives CDR1 SGDLS, CDR2 YYNGEE. The CDR3 loop reads CASSPVNQPAGEQYF. The CDR3 nucleotides are TGTGCCAGCAGCCCGGTCAATCAGCCCGCAGGGGAGCAGTACTTC.

The chain uses TRBV7-6 and TRBJ1-3; D is possibly TRBD1 (5 bases). Germline V gene sequence: CDR1 SGHVS, CDR2 FNYEAQ. The CDR3 consists of 16 residues. Trimming took 5 bases from V and 0 from J, leaving 14 bases between them. The CDR3 DNA reads TGTGCCAGCAGCCCCCTGGACGGGGCCTCTGGAAACACCATATATTTT. Translation gives CASSPLDGASGNTIYF.

This chain links TRBV4-2 with TRBJ1-5; 9 bases fit TRBD1. Germline V gene sequence: CDR1 LGHNA, CDR2 YNFKEQ. The CDR3 length is 20 residues. V was clipped by 3 bases and J by 5 bases; unmatched bases: 20. The CDR3, as DNA: TGTGCCAGCAGCCAGACCACAATGGGGGGACAGGGTTTCGGGGATCAGCCCCAGCATTTT. As protein: CASSQTTMGGQGFGDQPQHF.

The chain uses TRBV11-3 and TRBJ1-1; tentatively, D is TRBD1 (6 bases). The CDR3 is made up of 15 amino acids. Germline CDR1 and CDR2: SGHNT and YENEEA. Deletions cut 5 bases from V and 1 base from J, with 14 bases between. CDR3 sequence reads: CASSSRDTGNTEAFF. The DNA of the CDR3 is TGTGCCAGCAGCAGCCGGGACACCGGGAACACTGAAGCTTTCTTT. The variable domain in full, with the rest retrieved from reference TRBV11-3 and TRBJ1-1, is EAGVVQSPRYKIIEKKQPVAFWCNPISGHNTLYWYLQNLGQGPELLIRYENEEAVDDSQLPKDRFSAERLKGVDSTLKIQPAELGDSAVYLCASSSRDTGNTEAFFGQGTRLTVV.

The V gene is TRBV7-9, the J gene TRBJ1-1; D unclear. Trimming left V 4 bases short and J 7 bases short, with 7 bases between. The germline V gene has CDR1 SEHNR and CDR2 FQNEAQ (reference sequence). This CDR3 comprises 11 residues. DNA for the CDR3: TGTGCCAGCAGCTCCGGAGTTGAAGCTTTCTTT. As protein: CASSSGVEAFF.

V and J are TRBV28 and TRBJ1-3; D not certain. V was clipped by 4 bases and J by 0 bases, with 7 bases between them. Germline CDR1 is MDHEN and CDR2 is SYDVKM. This CDR3 region has 14 residues. DNA for the CDR3: TGTGCCAGCAGTTCCCAGGTCTCTGGAAACACCATATATTTT. Its protein is CASSSQVSGNTIYF.

The rearrangement uses TRBV27 and TRBJ2-7, with 9 bases lining up with TRBD2. CDR3 length equals 13 residues. The V and J ends lost 6 bases and 6 bases, in that order; junction bases with no gene match: 6. Germline V gives CDR1 MNHEY, CDR2 SMNVEV (reference sequence). The CDR3 protein is CASSGLAMGEQYF. The CDR3 DNA follows: TGTGCCAGCAGCGGACTAGCGATGGGCGAGCAGTACTTC.

The chain employs TRBV2 and TRBJ2-5; D call uncertain. Deletions cut 8 bases from V and 5 bases from J, with 9 bases between. Germline V gene lookup returns CDR1 SNHLY and CDR2 FYNNEI. This CDR3 region has 11 residues. This CDR3 reads CASFSLETQYF. The CDR3 DNA follows: TGTGCCAGCTTTAGTTTGGAGACCCAGTACTTC.

This chain joins TRBV27 and TRBJ2-3, with 8 bases that match TRBD2. The germline V gene encodes CDR1 MNHEY and CDR2 SMNVEV (reference sequence). V shed 0 bases, J shed 2 bases, and the junction held 7 bases outside the gene matches. The CDR3 spans 17 residues. The CDR3 spells CASSLSPAGGFTDTQYF. As DNA, the CDR3 is TGTGCCAGCAGTTTATCCCCGGCGGGGGGATTCACAGATACGCAGTATTTT.

The CDR3: CASSLDINTEAFF. For the CDR3, the DNA is TGTGCCAGCAGCTTGGACATTAACACTGAAGCTTTCTTT. The V call is TRBV5-8, the J call TRBJ1-1; D is undetermined. The ends were cut back, 0 bases at V and 2 bases at J, with 5 bases in the middle. Looked up from germline, CDR1 is SGHTS and CDR2 is YDEGEE. This CDR3 comprises 13 residues.

As DNA, the CDR3 is TGTGCCAGCAGACAATGGCGGACAGGGGGCTACGAGCAGTACTTC. This gives the protein CASRQWRTGGYEQYF. The rearrangement uses TRBV6-5 and TRBJ2-7; 10 bases align to TRBD1. The CDR3 contains 15 residues. The germline CDR1 and CDR2 sequences are MNHEY and SVGAGI. V lost 6 bases to trimming and J lost 3 bases; unmatched junction nucleotides: 8.

The rearrangement links TRBV9 to TRBJ1-6, with D uncertain. With 2 bases removed from V and 6 bases from J, the gap between germline ends came to 9 bases. This CDR3 comprises 14 residues. Germline CDR1 reads SGDLS; CDR2 reads YYNGEE. Here the CDR3 DNA reads TGTGCCAGCAGCGTCGAGGGTATTAATTCACCCCTCCACTTT. Translating gives CASSVEGINSPLHF.

Only one count was recorded for this clone. The chain combines TRBV2 with TRBJ1-5; 9 bases line up with TRBD1. This CDR3 is 14 amino acids long. J lost 4 bases, V lost 3 bases, and 1 base had no gene match. Germline V gene data show CDR1 as SNHLY and CDR2 as FYNNEI. CDR3 in amino acids: CASSDDRGNQPQHF. CDR3 nucleotide sequence: TGTGCCAGCAGTGATGACAGGGGGAATCAGCCCCAGCATTTT.

This rearrangement joins TRBV28 to TRBJ1-2; 7 nucleotides agree with TRBD1. The CDR3 covers 13 residues. The V segment lost 8 bases and the J segment 3 bases; nucleotides outside the gene matches: 6. Germline CDR1 reads MDHEN; CDR2 reads SYDVKM. The CDR3 here is CASRSDRDYGYTF. The CDR3, as DNA: TGTGCCAGCCGTAGTGACAGGGACTATGGCTACACCTTC.

This chain joins TRBV29-1 and TRBJ2-7; tentatively, D is TRBD2 (5 bases). V was trimmed by 6 bases and J by 5 bases, leaving 17 bases between them. The CDR3 is 13 residues long. Per the germline V gene, CDR1 is SQVTM and CDR2 is ANQGSEA. This CDR3 is CSVRGRALHEQYF. The CDR3 DNA follows: TGCAGCGTACGAGGGCGGGCTCTCCACGAGCAGTACTTC.

V is TRBV30 and J is TRBJ2-7, with 10 positions matching TRBD2. Germline V CDR1 and CDR2: GTSNPN, SVGIG (reference sequence). CDR3 length: 14 amino acids. J was trimmed by 2 bases and V by 0 bases; bases with no gene match: 1. The CDR3 is CAWSVLAGPYEQYF. DNA for the CDR3: TGTGCCTGGAGTGTACTAGCGGGACCCTACGAGCAGTACTTC.

The chain has TRBV10-3 and TRBJ2-6; 7 bases line up with TRBD1. Germline trimming cut 7 bases from V and 0 bases from J; bases unmatched to any gene: 6. The CDR3 spans 16 residues. Germline V gives CDR1 ENHRY, CDR2 SYGVKD. In DNA form, the CDR3 reads TGTGCCATCACTAAGGGACAGAACTCTGGGGCCAACGTCCTGACTTTC. It is translated as CAITKGQNSGANVLTF.

The chain links TRBV29-1 to TRBJ1-3; D unclear. Between the trimmed V and J ends, which lost 7 bases and 0 bases, there was a span of 4 bases. The CDR3 loop spans 11 amino acids. Germline V gene sequence: CDR1 SQVTM, CDR2 ANQGSEA. CDR3 bases: TGCAGCGCTTACTCTGGAAACACCATATATTTT. This sequence encodes CSAYSGNTIYF.

This clone was counted a single time. V is TRBV30 and J is TRBJ1-1; weak D call: TRBD1 (6 bases). The CDR3 is 13 residues long. V shed 2 bases and J shed 4 bases, with 11 bases lying between them. Germline lookup yields CDR1 GTSNPN and CDR2 SVGIG (reference sequence). CDR3 DNA: TGTGCCTGGAGTCTACAGGGTGGCACTGAAGCTTTCTTT. It yields the protein CAWSLQGGTEAFF.

J is TRBJ1-5 and V is TRBV24-1; tentative D call: TRBD1 (6 bases). The CDR3 spans 14 residues. The V and J ends lost 0 bases and 8 bases respectively, with 10 bases between them. The V gene's germline CDR1 is KGHDR and CDR2 SFDVKD. CDR3 in amino acids: CATSDLAGDKPQHF. CDR3 nucleotide sequence: TGTGCCACCAGTGATTTGGCAGGGGATAAGCCCCAGCATTTT.

The rearrangement uses TRBV5-6 and TRBJ1-5; 8 positions agree with TRBD1. J lost 9 bases, V lost 4 bases, and 18 bases had no gene match. The CDR3 runs to 17 residues. Germline values: CDR1 SGHDT, CDR2 YYEEEE. The CDR3 sequence is CASSRTWTGLGGGPQHF. CDR3 DNA: TGTGCCAGCAGCAGGACCTGGACAGGGCTGGGAGGTGGGCCCCAGCATTTT. The entire variable domain, with the rest obtained from reference TRBV5-6 and TRBJ1-5, is as follows: DAGVTQSPTHLIKTRGQQVTLRCSPKSGHDTVSWYQQALGQGPQFIFQYYEEEERQRGNFPDRFSGHQFPNYSSELNVNALLLGDSALYLCASSRTWTGLGGGPQHFGDGTRLSIL.

V and J are TRBV11-2 and TRBJ1-2, with D possibly being TRBD1 (5 bases). V was trimmed by 2 bases and J by 2 bases, leaving 9 bases between them. This CDR3 contains 14 residues. The germline V gene has CDR1 SGHAT and CDR2 FQNNGV. This CDR3 reads CASSLRGYNYGYTF. The CDR3 nucleotides read TGTGCCAGCAGCTTAAGGGGCTACAACTATGGCTACACCTTC.

CDR3 protein: CASSAATGNSPLHF. The CDR3 DNA reads as TGCGCCAGCAGCGCCGCGACAGGGAACTCACCCCTCCACTTT. The chain is built from TRBV5-1 and TRBJ1-6; 7 bases agree with TRBD1. With 4 bases clipped from V and 10 bases from J, the junction kept 8 bases outside the gene matches. The CDR3 has 14 amino acids. CDR1 and CDR2 from the germline V gene are SGHRS and YFSETQ.

This clone was detected once. Here the CDR3 DNA reads TGTGCCAGCAGTCCGTCAAGAGGTATTAAGGTTTATGGCTACACCTTC. Translation gives CASSPSRGIKVYGYTF. The V and J genes are TRBV27 and TRBJ1-2; D remains unclear. Germline V gene data show CDR1 as MNHEY and CDR2 as SMNVEV (reference sequence). The CDR3 sequence is 16 residues long. Trimming removed 5 bases at V and 5 bases at J, with 21 bases between.

The chain links TRBV27 to TRBJ2-2; D unresolved. The germline gives CDR1 MNHEY, CDR2 SMNVEV (reference sequence). Trimming cost V 4 bases and J 8 bases, with 8 bases left between them. The CDR3 consists of 12 residues. CDR3 sequence: CASSSGRGELFF. The CDR3 DNA follows: TGTGCCAGCAGTTCCGGACGTGGGGAGCTGTTTTTT.